The rows below give T cell receptor beta chains drawn from one sample of a study of tumor T cells in aggressive B-cell lymphoma. Data came from immunoSEQ multiplex PCR; TCRdb stores just in-frame clones and leaves some out. This table holds about 2,900 clones, approximately 82% found once. Input material: tumor tissue. These receptors were collected from an adult with diffuse large B cell lymphoma. CDR3s include the opening cysteine and the closing phenylalanine or tryptophan. The D gene is left open where the match is weak. The listing skips clone size in some rows; elsewhere it reads once, few, many or a size class.

J | V | size | D | DNA | CDR3
TRBJ2-2 | TRBV5-5 | - | TRBD2 | TGTGCCAGCAGCTTTGGATTAGCGGGGCTCAGCGGGGAGCTGTTTTTT | CASSFGLAGLSGELFF
TRBJ2-2 | TRBV6-1 | - | TRBD1 | TGTGCCAGCAGTGAACCGAGAGGGGGACAGGATTCCGCCGGGGAGCTGTTTTTT | CASSEPRGGQDSAGELFF
TRBJ2-2 | TRBV6-5 | - | TRBD1 | TGTGCCAGCAGGTGGACAGGGAACACCGGGGAGCTGTTTTTT | CASRWTGNTGELFF
TRBJ2-1 | TRBV2 | once | TRBD2 | TGTGCCAGCAGTGCCGAGGGAGTCGTTAGCGGGGGCGGGAAGCAGTTCTTC | CASSAEGVVSGGGKQFF
TRBJ1-5 | TRBV15 | - | - | TGTGCCACCAGCAGAGAAAGAATGGCAGACAAAGCCTATCAGCCCCAGCATTTT | CATSRERMADKAYQPQHF
TRBJ2-2 | TRBV9 | - | TRBD2 | TGTGCCAGCAGCGTGGGAGGGTATGGCACCGGGGAGCTGTTTTTT | CASSVGGYGTGELFF
TRBJ2-1 | TRBV11-3 | - | TRBD2 | TGTGCCAGCAGCTTGGCAGGGACTATGGGACAGCAGTTCTTC | CASSLAGTMGQQFF
TRBJ2-2 | TRBV5-1 | - | TRBD1 | TGCGCCAGCAGCTTGGAAGGGACAGGGGTATCCACCGGGGAGCTGTTTTTT | CASSLEGTGVSTGELFF
TRBJ1-4 | TRBV9 | - | - | TGTGCCAGCAGCGTCGGGGGGGTAACTAATGAAAAACTGTTTTTT | CASSVGGVTNEKLFF
TRBJ2-2 | TRBV6-1 | few | - | TGTGCCAGCAGCCGAGGGGGGGGCACCGGGGAGCTGTTTTTT | CASSRGGGTGELFF
TRBJ1-1 | TRBV5-1 | - | - | TGCGCCAGCTCGGTAGTTATGAACACTGAAGCTTTCTTT | CASSVVMNTEAFF
TRBJ1-2 | TRBV28 | - | - | TGTGCCAGCAGTTCCCCGGGGAAGGCGACCTATGGCTACACCTTC | CASSSPGKATYGYTF
TRBJ2-7 | TRBV11-2 | once | - | TGTGCCAGCAGCTTAGGTCCTACAGGGTACGGCTACGAGCAGTACTTC | CASSLGPTGYGYEQYF
TRBJ1-1 | TRBV4-3 | - | TRBD1 | TGCGCCAGCAGCCAAGGGACAGGGCTCAACCATATGGGCACTGAAGCTTTCTTT | CASSQGTGLNHMGTEAFF
TRBJ2-7 | TRBV18 | few | - | TGTGCCAGCTCACCGAAGAACAGGGACTACGAGCAGTACTTC | CASSPKNRDYEQYF
TRBJ1-1 | TRBV6-5 | - | - | TGTGCCAGCAGCCCCGGGAGGGGGATTACTGAAGCTTTCTTT | CASSPGRGITEAFF